This T cell receptor beta chain was captured in a study of T cell responses to AZD1222 COVID-19 vaccine. Here immunoSEQ multiplex PCR was the method, and the copy in TCRdb shows in-frame clones only, minus some. The sample gives about 100,000 clones, about 89% of which show up once; more than 8.5% is in the top ten. The study's findings and limits: There were repertoire samples only from the period after the peak T cell response.

For this clone: The antigen is undetermined.

V lost 5 bases and J lost 0, with 8 bases in between. The CDR3 totals 15 residues. The germline CDR1 and CDR2 sequences are MNHEY and SMNVEV (reference sequence). The sequencing here drew on peripheral blood, taken 28 days after the second AZD1222 dose. The chain carries TRBV27 and TRBJ2-6; D not resolved. The TCR sequence derives from an adult who received the AZD1222 COVID-19 vaccine. The CDR3 spells CASSIIGSGANVLTF. The DNA for the CDR3 is TGTGCCAGCAGTATTATCGGCTCTGGGGCCAACGTCCTGACTTTC.